The clone carrying this T cell receptor (beta chain) was seen a single time. Sequencing was performed with immunoSEQ multiplex PCR; in TCRdb, only in-frame clones are kept and a portion is missing. The repertoire holds 60,000 to 100,000 clones, with approximately 90% as singletons. The source of the sample is a study of control samples from healthy donors and cancer patients. With 1 base removed from V and 4 bases from J, the gap between germline ends came to 11 bases. The CDR3 is 14 residues long. Germline CDR1 SGHRS, CDR2 YFSETQ. Sequencing was carried out using blood. V gene TRBV5-1 combines with J gene TRBJ1-1, with a tentative D call TRBD1 (6 bases). This TCR was recovered from a man in his fifties in good health. CDR3 sequence reads: CASSLTGQSTEAFF. CDR3 sequence (DNA): TGCGCCAGCAGCTTGACGGGACAAAGCACTGAAGCTTTCTTT.